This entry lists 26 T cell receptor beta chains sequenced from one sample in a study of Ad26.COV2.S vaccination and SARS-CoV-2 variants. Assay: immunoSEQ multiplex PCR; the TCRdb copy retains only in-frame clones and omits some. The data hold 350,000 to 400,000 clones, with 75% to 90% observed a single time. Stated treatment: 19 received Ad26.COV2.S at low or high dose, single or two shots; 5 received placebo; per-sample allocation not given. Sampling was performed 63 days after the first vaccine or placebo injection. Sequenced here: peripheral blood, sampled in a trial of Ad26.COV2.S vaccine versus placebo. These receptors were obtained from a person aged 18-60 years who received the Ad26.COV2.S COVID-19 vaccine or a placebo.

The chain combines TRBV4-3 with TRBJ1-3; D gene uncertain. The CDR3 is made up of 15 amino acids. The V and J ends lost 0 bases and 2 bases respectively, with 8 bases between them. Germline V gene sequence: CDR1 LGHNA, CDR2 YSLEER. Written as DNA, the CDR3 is TGCGCCAGCAGCCAAGAATTCACTACTGGAAACACCATATATTTT. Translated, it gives CASSQEFTTGNTIYF.

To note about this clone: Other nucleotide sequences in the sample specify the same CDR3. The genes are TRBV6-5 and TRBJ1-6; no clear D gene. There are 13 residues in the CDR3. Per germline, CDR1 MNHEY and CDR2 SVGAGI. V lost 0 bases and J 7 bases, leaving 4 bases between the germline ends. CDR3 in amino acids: CASSYSGNSPLHF. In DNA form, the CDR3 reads TGTGCCAGCAGTTACTCGGGGAATTCACCCCTCCACTTT.

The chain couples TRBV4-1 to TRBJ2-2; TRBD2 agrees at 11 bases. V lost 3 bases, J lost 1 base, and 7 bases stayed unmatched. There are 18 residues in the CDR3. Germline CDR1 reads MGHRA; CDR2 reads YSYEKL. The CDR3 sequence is CASSQTGLAVLNTGELFF. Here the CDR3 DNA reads TGCGCCAGCAGCCAGACGGGACTAGCGGTCCTGAACACCGGGGAGCTGTTTTTT.

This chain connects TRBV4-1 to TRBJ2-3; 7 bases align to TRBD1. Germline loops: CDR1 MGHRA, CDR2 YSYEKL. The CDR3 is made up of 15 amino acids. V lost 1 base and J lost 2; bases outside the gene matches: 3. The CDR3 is CASSQGQGYTDTQYF. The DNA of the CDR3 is TGCGCCAGCAGCCAAGGACAGGGCTACACAGATACGCAGTATTTT.

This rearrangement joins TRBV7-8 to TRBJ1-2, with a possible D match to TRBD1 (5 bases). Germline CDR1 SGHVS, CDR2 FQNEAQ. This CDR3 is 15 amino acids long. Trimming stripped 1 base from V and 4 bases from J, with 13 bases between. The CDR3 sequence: CASSLVEGVGYGYTF. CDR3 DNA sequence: TGTGCCAGCAGCTTAGTTGAAGGGGTTGGCTATGGCTACACCTTC. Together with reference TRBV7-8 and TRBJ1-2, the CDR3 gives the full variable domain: GAGVSQSPRYKVAKRGQDVALRCDPISGHVSLFWYQQALGQGPEFLTYFQNEAQLDKSGLPSDRFFAERPEGSVSTLKIQRTQQEDSAVYLCASSLVEGVGYGYTFGSGTRLTVV.

The CDR3 loop is CASSEKGGDGYTF. In nucleotides, the CDR3 is TGTGCCAGCAGTGAAAAGGGAGGGGATGGCTACACCTTC. This sequence joins TRBV6-1 and TRBJ1-2; D possibly corresponds to TRBD1 (5 bases). Trimming removed 2 bases at V and 6 bases at J, with 10 bases between. In germline, CDR1 is MNHNS, CDR2 SASEGT. The CDR3 spans 13 residues.

The CDR3 DNA is TGTGCCAGCAGTCCAGCGGGGGGGCGCAATGAGCAGTTCTTC. Encoded protein: CASSPAGGRNEQFF. The rearrangement links TRBV6-4 to TRBJ2-1, with TRBD2 matching over 10 bases. There are 14 residues in the CDR3. Trimming took 5 bases from V and 6 from J; bases not matched to a gene: 4. CDR1 is MRHNA, CDR2 SNTAGT, per germline.

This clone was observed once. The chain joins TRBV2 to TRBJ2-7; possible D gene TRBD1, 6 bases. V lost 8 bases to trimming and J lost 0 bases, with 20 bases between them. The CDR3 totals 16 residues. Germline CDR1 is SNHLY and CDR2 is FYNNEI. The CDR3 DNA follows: TGTGCCAGCCGCCTGACCGGGACACCCAGCTCCTACGAGCAGTACTTC. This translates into CASRLTGTPSSYEQYF.

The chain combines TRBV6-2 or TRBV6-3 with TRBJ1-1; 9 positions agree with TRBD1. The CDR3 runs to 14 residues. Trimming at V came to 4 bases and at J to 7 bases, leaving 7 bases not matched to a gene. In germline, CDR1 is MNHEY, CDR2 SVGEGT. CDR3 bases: TGTGCCAGCAGTTCACCGGGACAGGGTTTTGAAGCTTTCTTT. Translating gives CASSSPGQGFEAFF.

This CDR3 reads CAIRQVGATYEQYF. In nucleotides, the CDR3 is TGTGCCATCAGGCAAGTGGGGGCAACCTACGAGCAGTACTTC. V gene TRBV10-3 combines with J gene TRBJ2-7; D possibly corresponds to TRBD1 (6 bases). The CDR3 totals 14 residues. Trimming took off 6 bases at V and 2 bases at J, with 14 bases between the two ends. Germline V gene sequence: CDR1 ENHRY, CDR2 SYGVKD.

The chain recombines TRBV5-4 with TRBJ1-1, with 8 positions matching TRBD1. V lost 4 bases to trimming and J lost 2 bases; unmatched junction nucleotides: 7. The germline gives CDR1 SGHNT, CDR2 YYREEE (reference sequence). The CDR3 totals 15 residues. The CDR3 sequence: CASSPQGARNTEAFF. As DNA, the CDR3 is TGTGCCAGCAGCCCGCAGGGGGCTAGAAACACTGAAGCTTTCTTT.

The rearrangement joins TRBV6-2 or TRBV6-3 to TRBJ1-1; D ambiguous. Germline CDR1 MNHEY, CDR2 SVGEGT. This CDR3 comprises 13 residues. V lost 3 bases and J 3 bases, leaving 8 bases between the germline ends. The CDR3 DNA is TGTGCCAGCAGTTATAACGGGGACACTGAAGCTTTCTTT. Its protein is CASSYNGDTEAFF.

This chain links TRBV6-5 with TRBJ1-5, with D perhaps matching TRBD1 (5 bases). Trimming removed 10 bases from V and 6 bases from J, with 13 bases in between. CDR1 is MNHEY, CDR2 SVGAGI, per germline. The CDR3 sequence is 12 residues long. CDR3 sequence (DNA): TGTGCCACCTGGGGCTTGGGTCAGCCCCAGCATTTT. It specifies CATWGLGQPQHF.

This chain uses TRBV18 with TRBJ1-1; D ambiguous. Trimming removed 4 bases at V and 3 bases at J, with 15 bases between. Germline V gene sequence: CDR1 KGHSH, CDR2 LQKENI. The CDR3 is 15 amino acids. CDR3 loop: CASSRVRVFDTEAFF. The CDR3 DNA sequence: TGTGCCAGCTCACGGGTTAGGGTGTTCGACACTGAAGCTTTCTTT.

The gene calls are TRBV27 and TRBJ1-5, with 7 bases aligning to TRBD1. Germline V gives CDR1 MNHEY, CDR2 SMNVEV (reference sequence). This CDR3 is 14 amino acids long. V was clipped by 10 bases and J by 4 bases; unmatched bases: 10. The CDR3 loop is CATSPGQPNQPQHF. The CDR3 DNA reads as TGTGCCACATCCCCGGGACAGCCAAATCAGCCCCAGCATTTT.

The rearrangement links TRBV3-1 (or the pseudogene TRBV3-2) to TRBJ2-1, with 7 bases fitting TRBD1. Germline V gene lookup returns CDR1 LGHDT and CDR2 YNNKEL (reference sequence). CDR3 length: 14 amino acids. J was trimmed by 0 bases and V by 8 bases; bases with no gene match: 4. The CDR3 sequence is CASGDSRSYNEQFF. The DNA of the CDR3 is TGTGCCAGCGGGGACAGTCGCTCCTACAATGAGCAGTTCTTC.

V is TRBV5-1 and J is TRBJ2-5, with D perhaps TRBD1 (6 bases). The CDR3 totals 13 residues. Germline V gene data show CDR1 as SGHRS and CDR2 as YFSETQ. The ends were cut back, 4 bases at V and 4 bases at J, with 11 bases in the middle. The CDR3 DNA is TGCGCCAGCAGCCAAACAGGGCCAGAGACCCAGTACTTC. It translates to CASSQTGPETQYF.

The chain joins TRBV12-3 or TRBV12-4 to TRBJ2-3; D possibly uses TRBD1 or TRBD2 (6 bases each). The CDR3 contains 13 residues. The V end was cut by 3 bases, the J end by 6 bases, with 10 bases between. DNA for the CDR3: TGTGCCAGCAGTTTCCGGGGGCGGGATACGCAGTATTTT. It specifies CASSFRGRDTQYF.

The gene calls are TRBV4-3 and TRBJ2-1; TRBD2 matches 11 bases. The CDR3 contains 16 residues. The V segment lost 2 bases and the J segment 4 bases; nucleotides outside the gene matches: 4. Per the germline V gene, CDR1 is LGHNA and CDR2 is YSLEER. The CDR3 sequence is CASSQLTSGNYNEQFF. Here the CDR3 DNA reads TGCGCCAGCAGCCAACTGACTAGCGGGAATTACAATGAGCAGTTCTTC.

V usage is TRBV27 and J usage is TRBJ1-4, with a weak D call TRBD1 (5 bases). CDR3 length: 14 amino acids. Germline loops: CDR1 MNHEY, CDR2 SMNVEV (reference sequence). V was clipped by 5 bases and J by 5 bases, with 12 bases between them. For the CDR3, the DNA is TGTGCCAGCAGTCTGACAGAACAAAATGAAAAACTGTTTTTT. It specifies CASSLTEQNEKLFF.

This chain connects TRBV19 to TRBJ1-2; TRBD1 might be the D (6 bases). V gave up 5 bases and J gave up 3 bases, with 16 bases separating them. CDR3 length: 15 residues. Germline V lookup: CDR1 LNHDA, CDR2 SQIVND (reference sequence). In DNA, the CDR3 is TGTGCCAGTAGTTCGGGGAGCAGGGGCGACTATGGCTACACCTTC. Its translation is CASSSGSRGDYGYTF.

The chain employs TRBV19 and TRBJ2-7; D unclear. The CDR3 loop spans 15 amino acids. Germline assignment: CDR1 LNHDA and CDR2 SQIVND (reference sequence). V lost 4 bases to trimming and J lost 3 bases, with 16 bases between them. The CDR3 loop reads CASSKGRTESYEQYF. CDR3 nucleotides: TGTGCCAGTAGTAAGGGTAGGACGGAGAGCTACGAGCAGTACTTC.

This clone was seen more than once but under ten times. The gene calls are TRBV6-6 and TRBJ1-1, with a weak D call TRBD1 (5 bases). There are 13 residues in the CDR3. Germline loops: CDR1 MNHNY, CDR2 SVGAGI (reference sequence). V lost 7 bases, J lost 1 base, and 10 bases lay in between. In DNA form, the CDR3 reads TGTGCCAGCAAAAGGGACCCGAACACTGAAGCTTTCTTT. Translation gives CASKRDPNTEAFF.

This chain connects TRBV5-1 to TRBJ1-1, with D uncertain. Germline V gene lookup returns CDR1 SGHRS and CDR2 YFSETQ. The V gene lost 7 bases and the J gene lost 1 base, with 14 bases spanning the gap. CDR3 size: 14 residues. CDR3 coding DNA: TGCGCCAGCGCGGAGTCAGTAGGGAACACTGAAGCTTTCTTT. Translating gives CASAESVGNTEAFF. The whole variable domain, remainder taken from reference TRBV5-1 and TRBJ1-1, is KAGVTQTPRYLIKTRGQQVTLSCSPISGHRSVSWYQQTPGQGLQFLFEYFSETQRNKGNFPGRFSGRQFSNSRSEMNVSTLELGDSALYLCASAESVGNTEAFFGQGTRLTVV.

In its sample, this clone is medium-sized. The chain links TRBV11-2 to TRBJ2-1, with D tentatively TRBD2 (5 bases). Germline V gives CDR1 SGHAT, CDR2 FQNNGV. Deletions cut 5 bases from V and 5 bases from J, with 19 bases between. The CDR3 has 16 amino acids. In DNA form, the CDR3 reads TGTGCCAGCAGCCCTACGGAGGTTCGAGTGAACAATGAGCAGTTCTTC. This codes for CASSPTEVRVNNEQFF. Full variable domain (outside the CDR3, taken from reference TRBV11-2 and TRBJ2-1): EAGVAQSPRYKIIEKRQSVAFWCNPISGHATLYWYQQILGQGPKLLIQFQNNGVVDDSQLPKDRFSAERLKGVDSTLKIQPAKLEDSAVYLCASSPTEVRVNNEQFFGPGTRLTVL.

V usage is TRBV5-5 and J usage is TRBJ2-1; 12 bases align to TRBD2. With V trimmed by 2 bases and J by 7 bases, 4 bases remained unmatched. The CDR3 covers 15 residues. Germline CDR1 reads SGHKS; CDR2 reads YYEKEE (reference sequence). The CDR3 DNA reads TGTGCCAGCAGCTTCGGACTAGCGGGGTATAATGAGCAGTTCTTC. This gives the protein CASSFGLAGYNEQFF. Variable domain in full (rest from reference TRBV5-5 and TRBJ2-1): DAGVTQSPTHLIKTRGQQVTLRCSPISGHKSVSWYQQVLGQGPQFIFQYYEKEERGRGNFPDRFSARQFPNYSSELNVNALLLGDSALYLCASSFGLAGYNEQFFGPGTRLTVL.